This entry lists 3 T cell receptor beta chains sequenced from one sample in a study of blood T cell repertoires in COVID-19. The protocol was immunoSEQ multiplex PCR, while the TCRdb copy is restricted to in-frame clones and leaves out a portion. The table includes roughly 200,000 clones, 80% to 90% detected once. The sequenced sample consisted of PBMCs or T cells enriched from blood (not recorded which). Receptor source: a man aged 35 to 55 who had recovered from COVID-19.

The rearrangement links TRBV4-3 to TRBJ2-1; D not certain. V was shortened by 0 bases and J by 4 bases, with 10 bases between the two germline ends. There are 15 residues in the CDR3. The germline V gene has CDR1 LGHNA and CDR2 YSLEER. The CDR3 protein is CASSQEGETYNEQFF. CDR3 sequence (DNA): TGCGCCAGCAGCCAAGAGGGCGAAACATACAATGAGCAGTTCTTC.

The V and J genes are TRBV5-4 and TRBJ1-2, with D perhaps TRBD1 (6 bases). Germline V gene data show CDR1 as SGHNT and CDR2 as YYREEE (reference sequence). CDR3 length: 15 residues. Trimming removed 0 bases from V and 4 bases from J, with 13 bases in between. CDR3 loop: CASSLGRGGLYGYTF. CDR3 DNA: TGTGCCAGCAGCTTGGGGCGGGGGGGCCTCTATGGCTACACCTTC.

The chain carries TRBV18 and TRBJ1-1; the match to TRBD1 covers 7 bases. The CDR3 has 14 residues. The ends lost 5 bases at V and 0 bases at J; junction bases unmatched: 3. Germline-derived CDR1 and CDR2 are KGHSH and LQKENI. The CDR3 reads CASSKGGLNTEAFF. The CDR3 DNA reads TGTGCCAGCTCAAAAGGGGGCCTGAACACTGAAGCTTTCTTT. The full variable domain, completed using reference TRBV18 and TRBJ1-1, is NAGVMQNPRHLVRRRGQEARLRCSPMKGHSHVYWYRQLPEEGLKFMVYLQKENIIDESGMPKERFSAEFPKEGPSILRIQQVVRGDSAAYFCASSKGGLNTEAFFGQGTRLTVV.